Sequencing of this T cell receptor beta chain was carried out in a study of T cell clonotyping in hematopoietic cell transplantation. This clone was seen a single time. Sequencing was performed with immunoSEQ multiplex PCR; in TCRdb, only in-frame clones are kept and a portion is missing. The data show 20,000 to 25,000 clones, around 90% seen once. The time point is: recipient sample about 28 days before transplant, after cytoreduction. Germline loops: CDR1 MNHNY, CDR2 SVGAGI (reference sequence). V was trimmed by 8 bases and J by 0 bases, leaving 9 bases between them. This CDR3 comprises 13 residues.

The TCR comes from a man aged 18 to 35 with biphenotypic leukemia. Some clones in this sample may be carry-over from other donors' samples. Sequencing used peripheral blood mononuclear cells, obtained before stem cell transplant. J is TRBJ2-3 and V is TRBV6-6; D possibly corresponds to TRBD2 (5 bases). Written as DNA, the CDR3 is TGTGCCAGCGGAGGCAGGAGCACAGATACGCAGTATTTT. This gives the protein CASGGRSTDTQYF.